Listed below are T cell receptor beta chains from one sample, sequenced in a study of regulatory T cells in long-lasting Graves disease. MiXCR, run by TCRdb on the multiplex PCR reads, gives a single entry per CDR3 protein. Of around 450,000 distinct CDR3 sequences listed, about a fifth were seen once; the top ten hold about 6.6%. Source: peripheral blood mononuclear cells (PBMCs), taken when the disease was refractory, from a patient treated with antithyroid drugs. The receptors here all came from a female donor with Graves disease. CDR3s include the opening cysteine and the closing phenylalanine or tryptophan. D genes are given only for firm matches. Clone size is shown for a subset of rows, as once, few, many or a class of expanded clone.

V	D	size	J	DNA	CDR3
TRBV5-1	NA	NA	TRBJ2-7	TGCGCCAGCAGCCCGGACGGTTGGGACGGGTACTCCTACGAGCAGTACTTC	CASSPDGWDGYSYEQYF
TRBV18	NA	once	TRBJ2-5	TGTGCCAGCTCACCACTAGCGATCCGGGAGACCCAGTACTTC	CASSPLAIRETQYF
TRBV6-1	TRBD1	many	TRBJ1-1	TGTGCCAGCACGGACAGGCGGAGCACTGAAGCTTTCTTT	CASTDRRSTEAFF
TRBV7-8	NA	many	TRBJ2-2	TGTGCCAGCAGCTTAGACAGGGTGCTTACCGGGGAGCTGTTTTTT	CASSLDRVLTGELFF
TRBV29-1	NA	few	TRBJ1-1	TGCAGCGGTGAGGAGGGGTTCACTGAAGCTTTCTTT	CSGEEGFTEAFF
TRBV9	NA	NA	TRBJ2-3	TGTGCCAGCAGCGTAGAGTCTAGCAGACGCACAGATACGCAGTATTTT	CASSVESSRRTDTQYF
TRBV7-9	NA	many	TRBJ2-7	TGTGCCAGCAGCTCCACAGGGCTGTCCTACGAGCAGTACTTC	CASSSTGLSYEQYF
TRBV12-3/TRBV12-4	NA	many	TRBJ2-7	TGTGCCAGCAGTTCCATCACCGGGATGGGCGACGAGCAGTACTTC	CASSSITGMGDEQYF
TRBV20-1	NA	many	TRBJ2-7	TGCAGTGCTAGAGGGGGAACCGGCTACCTCCGCCCCTACGAGCAGTACTTC	CSARGGTGYLRPYEQYF
TRBV2	TRBD1	many	TRBJ1-2	TGTGCCAGCAGAAGGACAGGGGTCGGGAGCTACACCTTC	CASRRTGVGSYTF
TRBV30	NA	few	TRBJ1-1	TGTGCCTGGAGTCCAGGAACGGGGAACACTGAAGCTTTCTTT	CAWSPGTGNTEAFF
TRBV6-2/TRBV6-3	NA	many	TRBJ2-5	TGTGCCAGCAGTTACCGAGGAGGGATAGCGGCACAAGAGACCCAGTACTTC	CASSYRGGIAAQETQYF
TRBV11-2	NA	many	TRBJ2-4	TGTGCCAGCAGCTTAGCCTTGAGAATAGCCAAAAACATTCAGTACTTC	CASSLALRIAKNIQYF
TRBV28	TRBD1	NA	TRBJ2-2	TGTGCCAGCGAGGACAGGGGAACGGCCGGGGAGCTGTTTTTT	CASEDRGTAGELFF
TRBV2	TRBD1	many	TRBJ1-6	TGTGCCAGCAGGGGTGACAGGGGGCAAGGTAATTCACCCCTCCACTTT	CASRGDRGQGNSPLHF
TRBV28	NA	NA	TRBJ2-4	TGTGCCAGCAGTTCGGTCAGGGAAGCCAAAAACATTCAGTACTTC	CASSSVREAKNIQYF
TRBV27	NA	many	TRBJ1-2	TGTGCCAGCAGTCCCAGCTGGACTGGGACTAACTATGGCTACACCTTC	CASSPSWTGTNYGYTF
TRBV28	NA	few	TRBJ1-6	TGTGCCAGCAAAGGACAGCCCAATTCACCCCTCCACTTT	CASKGQPNSPLHF
TRBV20-1	NA	NA	TRBJ2-1	TGCAGTGCTTCAAACCCTCGGGACGCTCAGAACAATGAGCAGTTCTTC	CSASNPRDAQNNEQFF
TRBV7-9	NA	NA	TRBJ2-7	TGTGCCAGCAGCTTAGCGTGGGAGGTCGGTTCCTACGAGCAGTACTTC	CASSLAWEVGSYEQYF
TRBV6-1	NA	many	TRBJ2-5	TGTGCCAGCAGAATGGGCCGTCAAGACCAAGAGACCCAGTACTTC	CASRMGRQDQETQYF
TRBV6-1	TRBD1	few	TRBJ1-5	TGTGCCAGCAGGCGACAGGGGATGGGGGATCAGCCCCAGCATTTT	CASRRQGMGDQPQHF
TRBV20-1	TRBD2	many	TRBJ2-5	TGCAGTGTTCCATCGGCGGGAGGAGAGACCCAGTACTTC	CSVPSAGGETQYF
TRBV27	TRBD2	few	TRBJ2-5	TGTGCCAGCAGCCTCATGACTAGCGGGGGGCCGGGAGAGACCCAGTACTTC	CASSLMTSGGPGETQYF
TRBV7-2	NA	few	TRBJ2-5	TGTGCCAGCAGCTTAGATTGGAACCAAGAGACCCAGTACTTC	CASSLDWNQETQYF
TRBV13	NA	NA	TRBJ2-7	TGTGCCAGCAGCTCGAACCTTCAGGGTCCGAACTACGAGCAGTACTTC	CASSSNLQGPNYEQYF
TRBV19	NA	few	TRBJ2-7	TGTGCCAGTAGTATTTTCGGTTCTAGCGACGAGCAGTACTTC	CASSIFGSSDEQYF
TRBV7-8	NA	many	TRBJ1-5	TGTGCCAGCAGCTTGGACACGCTCAATCAGCCCCAGCATTTT	CASSLDTLNQPQHF
TRBV24-1	TRBD1	many	TRBJ1-5	TGTGCCACCAGTGACTCTGACAGGGGAGACAATCAGCCCCAGCATTTT	CATSDSDRGDNQPQHF
TRBV7-2	TRBD1	NA	TRBJ1-3	TGTGCCAGCAGCTCTTATCGGACAGGGGACTCTGGAAACACCATATATTTT	CASSSYRTGDSGNTIYF
TRBV4-2	NA	NA	TRBJ2-4	TGTGCCAGCAGCCATGGGGGTGGACTGGGAATAGCCAAAAACATTCAGTACTTC	CASSHGGGLGIAKNIQYF
TRBV7-2	NA	few	TRBJ2-5	TGTGCCAGCACAAGGGGGACGTACCAAGAGACCCAGTACTTC	CASTRGTYQETQYF
TRBV4-1	NA	NA	TRBJ1-5	TGCGCCAGCTCCTTGAGACCGATAAGCAATCAGCCCCAGCATTTT	CASSLRPISNQPQHF
TRBV6-9	TRBD1	few	TRBJ1-1	TGTGCCAGCAGTTATCCCGGACAGGGGGGGACTGAAGCTTTCTTT	CASSYPGQGGTEAFF
TRBV11-2	NA	NA	TRBJ1-2	TGTGCCTGGAGTCCGCAGGGGTATCAAGGCTACACCTTC	CAWSPQGYQGYTF
TRBV4-1	NA	once	TRBJ2-7	TGCGCCAGCAGCCAAGAAGCCGGGCGGGAGCAGTACTTC	CASSQEAGREQYF
TRBV28	TRBD1	many	TRBJ1-2	TGTGCCAGCAGTTTAACAGGGGCCTCCCGCTATGGCTACACCTTC	CASSLTGASRYGYTF
TRBV7-2	TRBD1	NA	TRBJ1-5	TGTGCCAGCAGCTTGGGGGGGGACAGCGCTAGATATAGCAATCAGCCCCAGCATTTT	CASSLGGDSARYSNQPQHF
TRBV19	NA	NA	TRBJ1-1	TGTGCCAGTAGTATGGGGTTGAGTCTTGAAGCTTTCTTT	CASSMGLSLEAFF